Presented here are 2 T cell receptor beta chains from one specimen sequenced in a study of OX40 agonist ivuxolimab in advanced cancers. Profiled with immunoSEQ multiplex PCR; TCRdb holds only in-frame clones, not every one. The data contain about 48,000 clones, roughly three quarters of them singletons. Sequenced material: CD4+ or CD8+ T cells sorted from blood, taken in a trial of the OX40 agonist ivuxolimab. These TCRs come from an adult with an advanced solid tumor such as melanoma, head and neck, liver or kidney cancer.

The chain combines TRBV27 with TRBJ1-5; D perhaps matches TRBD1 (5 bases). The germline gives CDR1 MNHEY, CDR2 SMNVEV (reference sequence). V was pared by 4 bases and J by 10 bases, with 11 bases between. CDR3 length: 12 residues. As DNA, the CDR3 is TGTGCCAGCAGTTCCTCGGGGGAACCCCAGCATTTT. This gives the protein CASSSSGEPQHF.

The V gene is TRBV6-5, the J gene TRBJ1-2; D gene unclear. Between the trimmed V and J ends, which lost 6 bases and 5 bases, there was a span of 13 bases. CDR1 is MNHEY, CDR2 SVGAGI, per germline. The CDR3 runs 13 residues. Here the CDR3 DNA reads TGTGCCAGCAGCCCCGAAGGGCAGTATGGCTACACCTTC. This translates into CASSPEGQYGYTF.